Listed below are T cell receptor beta chains from one sample, sequenced in a study of PD-1 blockade in classical Hodgkin lymphoma. Sequencing used immunoSEQ multiplex PCR; TCRdb keeps in-frame clones, though not all of them. The repertoire holds about 24,000 clones, with roughly 84% as singletons. The sample in question was CD4+ T cells from blood, obtained at baseline. The source of these receptors is a human donor with classical Hodgkin lymphoma. Both conserved end residues are part of each CDR3. A D gene is named only where the DNA matches it firmly. Rows may omit the clone size; those that give it use once, few, many or a size class.

J gene: TRBJ2-5
V gene: TRBV4-2
clone size: -
D gene: -
CDR3 length: 15
CDR3 DNA: TGTGCCAGCAGCCAAATCGGACAGCTACAAGAGACCCAGTACTTC
CDR3 protein: CASSQIGQLQETQYF

J gene: TRBJ2-3
V gene: TRBV15
clone size: -
D gene: -
CDR3 length: 13
CDR3 DNA: TGTGCCACCAGCAGAGATCTGGGGGATACGCAGTATTTT
CDR3 protein: CATSRDLGDTQYF

J gene: TRBJ1-1
V gene: TRBV5-1
clone size: few
D gene: -
CDR3 length: 15
CDR3 DNA: TGCGCCAGCAGCTCACAATCAACAGGGTCCACTGAAGCTTTCTTT
CDR3 protein: CASSSQSTGSTEAFF

J gene: TRBJ1-1
V gene: TRBV7-2
clone size: -
D gene: -
CDR3 length: 14
CDR3 DNA: TGTGCCAGCAGCTTAGACGGGTTTGACACTGAAGCTTTCTTT
CDR3 protein: CASSLDGFDTEAFF

J gene: TRBJ2-5
V gene: TRBV7-6
clone size: -
D gene: TRBD1
CDR3 length: 15
CDR3 DNA: TGTGCCAGCAGCCCATGGACAGGCCTACAAGAGACCCAGTACTTC
CDR3 protein: CASSPWTGLQETQYF

J gene: TRBJ2-6
V gene: TRBV7-6
clone size: -
D gene: -
CDR3 length: 17
CDR3 DNA: TGTGCCAGCAGCGATAGAGGGGGGAGGATCGGGGCCAACGTCCTGACTTTC
CDR3 protein: CASSDRGGRIGANVLTF

J gene: TRBJ1-1
V gene: TRBV20-1
clone size: -
D gene: -
CDR3 length: 11
CDR3 DNA: TGCAGTGCTAGAGCCCTGGATGAAGCTTTCTTT
CDR3 protein: CSARALDEAFF

J gene: TRBJ2-2
V gene: TRBV28
clone size: -
D gene: -
CDR3 length: 12
CDR3 DNA: TGTGCCAGCAGACCAGGGTCCGGGGAGCTGTTTTTT
CDR3 protein: CASRPGSGELFF

J gene: TRBJ1-1
V gene: TRBV11-2
clone size: -
D gene: -
CDR3 length: 14
CDR3 DNA: TGTGCCAGCAGCTCAGCACTTGGAGGCACTGAAGCTTTCTTT
CDR3 protein: CASSSALGGTEAFF

J gene: TRBJ1-1
V gene: TRBV6-6
clone size: -
D gene: TRBD1
CDR3 length: 12
CDR3 DNA: TGTGCCAGCAGCCAGGGGGAGGGTGAAGCTTTCTTT
CDR3 protein: CASSQGEGEAFF

J gene: TRBJ2-7
V gene: TRBV13
clone size: once
D gene: TRBD2
CDR3 length: 15
CDR3 DNA: TGTGCCAGCAGCTTTCTAGCGGGTGGGGAGTACGAGCAGTACTTC
CDR3 protein: CASSFLAGGEYEQYF

J gene: TRBJ2-1
V gene: TRBV6-6
clone size: -
D gene: -
CDR3 length: 11
CDR3 DNA: TGTGCCAGCGAGGGGTACAATGAGCAGTTCTTC
CDR3 protein: CASEGYNEQFF

J gene: TRBJ1-5
V gene: TRBV28
clone size: -
D gene: -
CDR3 length: 12
CDR3 DNA: TGTGCCAGCAGTTGGGGGGGTCAGCCCCAGCATTTT
CDR3 protein: CASSWGGQPQHF

J gene: TRBJ1-1
V gene: TRBV10-3
clone size: -
D gene: -
CDR3 length: 13
CDR3 DNA: TGTGCCCAAAGACAGACGATGAACACTGAAGCTTTCTTT
CDR3 protein: CAQRQTMNTEAFF

J gene: TRBJ2-3
V gene: TRBV5-1
clone size: -
D gene: -
CDR3 length: 15
CDR3 DNA: TGCGCCAGCAGCTTGTCGGGAAGGGTGGAAGATACGCAGTATTTT
CDR3 protein: CASSLSGRVEDTQYF

J gene: TRBJ2-6
V gene: TRBV7-3
clone size: -
D gene: -
CDR3 length: 16
CDR3 DNA: TGTGCCAGCAGTCAAAGATCGGGGGCTGGGGCCAACGTCCTGACTTTC
CDR3 protein: CASSQRSGAGANVLTF

J gene: TRBJ1-2
V gene: TRBV10-3
clone size: -
D gene: -
CDR3 length: 14
CDR3 DNA: TGTGCCATTAATCCAGGTCTATCAAGGGATGGCTACACCTTC
CDR3 protein: CAINPGLSRDGYTF

J gene: TRBJ2-7
V gene: TRBV5-3
clone size: -
D gene: -
CDR3 length: 10
CDR3 DNA: TGTGCCAGCGCATCTCCCGAGCAGTACTTC
CDR3 protein: CASASPEQYF

J gene: TRBJ1-2
V gene: TRBV4-3
clone size: -
D gene: TRBD1
CDR3 length: 18
CDR3 DNA: TGCGCCAGCAGCCAAGTTCCGGGACAGGGATTACCGGGCTTTGGCTACACCTTC
CDR3 protein: CASSQVPGQGLPGFGYTF

J gene: TRBJ2-3
V gene: TRBV6-5
clone size: -
D gene: -
CDR3 length: 14
CDR3 DNA: TGTGCCAGCAGCGTGGCCCGGGGCACAGATACGCAGTATTTT
CDR3 protein: CASSVARGTDTQYF

J gene: TRBJ1-5
V gene: TRBV5-1
clone size: -
D gene: -
CDR3 length: 14
CDR3 DNA: TGCGCCAGCAGCAAGGACCTCTCGGGGCAGCCCCAGCATTTT
CDR3 protein: CASSKDLSGQPQHF